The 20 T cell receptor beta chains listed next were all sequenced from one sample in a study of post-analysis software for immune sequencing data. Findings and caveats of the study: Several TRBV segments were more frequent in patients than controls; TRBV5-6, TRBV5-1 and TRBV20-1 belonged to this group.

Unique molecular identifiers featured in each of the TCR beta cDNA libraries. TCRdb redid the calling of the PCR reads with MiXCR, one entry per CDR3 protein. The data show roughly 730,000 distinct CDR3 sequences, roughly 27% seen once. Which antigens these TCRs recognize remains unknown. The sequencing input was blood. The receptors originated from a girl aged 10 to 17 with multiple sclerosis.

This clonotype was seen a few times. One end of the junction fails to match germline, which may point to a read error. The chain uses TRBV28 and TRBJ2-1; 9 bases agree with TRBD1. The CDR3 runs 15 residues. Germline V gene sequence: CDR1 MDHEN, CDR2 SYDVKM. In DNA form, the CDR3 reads TGTGCCAGCAGTTCGATCGGGACAGGGTACACTGAGCAGTTCTTC. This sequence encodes CASSSIGTGYTEQFF.

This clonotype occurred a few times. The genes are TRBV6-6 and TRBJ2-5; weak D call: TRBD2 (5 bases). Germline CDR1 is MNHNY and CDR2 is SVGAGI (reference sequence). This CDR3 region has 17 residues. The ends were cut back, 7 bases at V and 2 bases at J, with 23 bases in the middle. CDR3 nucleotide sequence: TGTGCCAGCACCCCGACGGGGATCGTCCTACATCAAGAGACCCAGTACTTC. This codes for CASTPTGIVLHQETQYF.

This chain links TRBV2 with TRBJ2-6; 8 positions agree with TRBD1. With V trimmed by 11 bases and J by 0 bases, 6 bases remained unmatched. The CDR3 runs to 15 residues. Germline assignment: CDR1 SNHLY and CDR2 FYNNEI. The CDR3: CAGGQGLSGANVLTF. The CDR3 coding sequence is TGTGCCGGCGGACAGGGTCTCTCTGGGGCCAACGTCCTGACTTTC.

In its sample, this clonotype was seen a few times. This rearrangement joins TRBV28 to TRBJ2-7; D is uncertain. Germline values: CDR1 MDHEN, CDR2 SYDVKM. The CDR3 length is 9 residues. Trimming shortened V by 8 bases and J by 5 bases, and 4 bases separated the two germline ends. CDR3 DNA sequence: TGTGCCAGCGGAAACGAGCAGTACTTC. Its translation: CASGNEQYF.

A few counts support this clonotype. DNA for the CDR3: TGCGCCAGCAGCCAAGGGAGAAAGCAGGGGGCGGATGAGCAGTTCTTC. This encodes CASSQGRKQGADEQFF. The V call is TRBV4-1, the J call TRBJ2-1; 8 nucleotides agree with TRBD1. Germline lookup yields CDR1 MGHRA and CDR2 YSYEKL. V gave up 1 base and J gave up 8 bases; unmatched junction bases: 10. This CDR3 is 16 amino acids long.

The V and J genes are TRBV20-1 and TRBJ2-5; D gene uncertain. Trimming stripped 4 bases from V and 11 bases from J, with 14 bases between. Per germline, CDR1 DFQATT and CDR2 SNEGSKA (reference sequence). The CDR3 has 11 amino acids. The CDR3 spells CSAIRLQQQYF. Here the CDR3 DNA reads TGCAGTGCTATAAGGTTACAGCAGCAGTACTTC.

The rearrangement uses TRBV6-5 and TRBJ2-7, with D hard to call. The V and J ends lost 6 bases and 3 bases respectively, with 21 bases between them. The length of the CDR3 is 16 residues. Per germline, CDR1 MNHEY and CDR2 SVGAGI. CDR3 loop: CASRPLESTWGYEQYF. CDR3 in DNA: TGTGCCAGCAGACCCTTGGAGTCCACCTGGGGCTACGAGCAGTACTTC.

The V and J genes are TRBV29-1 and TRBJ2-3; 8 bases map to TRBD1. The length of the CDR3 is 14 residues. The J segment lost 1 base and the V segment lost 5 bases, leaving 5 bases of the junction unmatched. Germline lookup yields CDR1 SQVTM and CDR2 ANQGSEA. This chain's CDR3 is CSVRNRGGTDTQYF. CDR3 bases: TGCAGCGTTCGTAACAGGGGGGGCACAGATACGCAGTATTTT.

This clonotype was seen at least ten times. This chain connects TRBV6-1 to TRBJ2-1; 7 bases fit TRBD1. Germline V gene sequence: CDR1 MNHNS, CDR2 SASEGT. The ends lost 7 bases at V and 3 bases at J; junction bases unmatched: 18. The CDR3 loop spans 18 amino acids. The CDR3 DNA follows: TGTGCCAGCACATCGCCGAGACAGGGTATCGGCCGCTACAATGAGCAGTTCTTC. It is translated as CASTSPRQGIGRYNEQFF.

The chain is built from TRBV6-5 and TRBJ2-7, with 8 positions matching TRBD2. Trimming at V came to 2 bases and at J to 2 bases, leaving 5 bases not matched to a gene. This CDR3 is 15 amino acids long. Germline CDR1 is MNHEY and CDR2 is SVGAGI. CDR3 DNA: TGTGCCAGCAGTTACAAGCGGGAGAGCCCCTACGAGCAGTACTTC. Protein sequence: CASSYKRESPYEQYF.

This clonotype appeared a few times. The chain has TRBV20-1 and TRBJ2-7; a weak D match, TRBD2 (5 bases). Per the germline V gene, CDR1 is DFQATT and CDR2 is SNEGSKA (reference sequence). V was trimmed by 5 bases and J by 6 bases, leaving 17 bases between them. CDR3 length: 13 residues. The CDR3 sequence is CSAEPGFLSEQYF. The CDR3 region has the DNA TGCAGTGCTGAACCGGGATTCCTTAGCGAGCAGTACTTC.

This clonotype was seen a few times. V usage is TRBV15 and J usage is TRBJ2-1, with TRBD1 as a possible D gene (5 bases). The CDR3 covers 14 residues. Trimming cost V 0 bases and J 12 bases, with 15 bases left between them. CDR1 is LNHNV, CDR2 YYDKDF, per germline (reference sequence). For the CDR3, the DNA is TGTGCCACCAGCAGAGATAGGGGTATTGTCATGCAGTTCTTC. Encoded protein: CATSRDRGIVMQFF. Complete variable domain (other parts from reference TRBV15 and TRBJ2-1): DAMVIQNPRYQVTQFGKPVTLSCSQTLNHNVMYWYQQKSSQAPKLLFHYYDKDFNNEADTPDNFQSRRPNTSFCFLDIRSPGLGDTAMYLCATSRDRGIVMQFFGPGTRLTVL.

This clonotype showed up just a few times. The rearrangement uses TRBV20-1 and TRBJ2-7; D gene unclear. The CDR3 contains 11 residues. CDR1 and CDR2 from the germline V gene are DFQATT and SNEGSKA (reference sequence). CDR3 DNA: TGCGGGTTGTGGCGAACCTACGAGCAGTACTTC. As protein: CGLWRTYEQYF.

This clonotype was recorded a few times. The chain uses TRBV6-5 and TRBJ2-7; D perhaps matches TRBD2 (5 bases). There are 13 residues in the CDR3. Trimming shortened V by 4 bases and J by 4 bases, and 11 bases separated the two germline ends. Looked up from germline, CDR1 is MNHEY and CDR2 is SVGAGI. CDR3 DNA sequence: TGTGCCAGCAGTTCCCCGGGGAGATACGAGCAGTACTTC. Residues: CASSSPGRYEQYF.

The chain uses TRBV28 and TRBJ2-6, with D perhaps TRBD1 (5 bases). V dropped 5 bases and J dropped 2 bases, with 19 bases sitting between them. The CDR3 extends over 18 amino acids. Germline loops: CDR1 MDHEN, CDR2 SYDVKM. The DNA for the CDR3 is TGTGCCAGCAGTACTCAGGGAAGTGTGTTCCCTGGGGCCAACGTCCTGACTTTC. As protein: CASSTQGSVFPGANVLTF.

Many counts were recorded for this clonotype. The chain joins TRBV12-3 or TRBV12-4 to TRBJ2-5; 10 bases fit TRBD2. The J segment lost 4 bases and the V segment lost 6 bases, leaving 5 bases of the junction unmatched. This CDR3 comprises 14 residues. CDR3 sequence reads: CASSPRTSGETQYF. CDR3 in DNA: TGTGCCAGCAGCCCGAGGACTAGCGGAGAGACCCAGTACTTC.

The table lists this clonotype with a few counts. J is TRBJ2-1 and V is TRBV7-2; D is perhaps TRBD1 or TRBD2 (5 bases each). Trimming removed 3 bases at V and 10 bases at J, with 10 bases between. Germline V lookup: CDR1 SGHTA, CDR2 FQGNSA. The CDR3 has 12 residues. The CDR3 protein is CASSFVGTEQFF. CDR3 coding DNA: TGTGCCAGCAGCTTTGTGGGGACGGAGCAGTTCTTC.

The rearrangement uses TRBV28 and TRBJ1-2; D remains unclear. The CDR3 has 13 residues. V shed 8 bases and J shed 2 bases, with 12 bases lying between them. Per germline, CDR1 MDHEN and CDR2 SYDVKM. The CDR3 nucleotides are TGTGCCAGCGCCCGTGGTGGGAACTATGGCTACACCTTC. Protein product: CASARGGNYGYTF.

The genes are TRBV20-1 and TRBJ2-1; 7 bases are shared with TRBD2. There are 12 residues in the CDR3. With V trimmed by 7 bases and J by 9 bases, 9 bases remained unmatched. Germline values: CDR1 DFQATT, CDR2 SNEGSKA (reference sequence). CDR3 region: CSESGKVGEQFF. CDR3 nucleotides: TGCAGTGAGAGCGGGAAGGTTGGTGAGCAGTTCTTC.

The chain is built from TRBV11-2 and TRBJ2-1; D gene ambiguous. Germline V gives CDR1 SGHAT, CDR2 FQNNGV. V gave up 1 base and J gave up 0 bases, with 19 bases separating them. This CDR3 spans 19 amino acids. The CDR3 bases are TGTGCCAGCAGCTTAGCTCCGTCCCAATCGGCAAGCTCCTACAATGAGCAGTTCTTC. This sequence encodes CASSLAPSQSASSYNEQFF.